The 32 T cell receptor beta chains below were found in one sample sequenced in a study of OX40 agonist ivuxolimab in advanced cancers. Clones were read by immunoSEQ multiplex PCR, and TCRdb kept only the in-frame ones, dropping some. The sample has roughly 65,000 clones; roughly 90% are singletons. The specimen comprised CD4+ or CD8+ T cells sorted from blood, sampled in a trial of the OX40 agonist ivuxolimab. These receptors were taken from an adult with an advanced solid tumor such as melanoma, head and neck, liver or kidney cancer.

The chain employs TRBV14 and TRBJ2-1, with TRBD2 matching 10 bases. This CDR3 is 19 amino acids long. Trimming at V came to 5 bases and at J to 4 bases, leaving 17 bases not matched to a gene. CDR1 and CDR2 from the germline V gene are SGHDN and FVKESK. The CDR3 reads CASSVNAWTSGLLYNEQFF. In DNA form, the CDR3 reads TGTGCCAGCAGCGTTAATGCCTGGACTAGCGGACTACTTTACAATGAGCAGTTCTTC.

This rearrangement joins TRBV7-3 to TRBJ2-1, with a possible D match to TRBD1 (5 bases). Per germline, CDR1 SGHTA and CDR2 FQGTGA. The ends were cut back, 3 bases at V and 4 bases at J, with 13 bases in the middle. The CDR3 is 15 residues long. CDR3 protein: CASSFSPGLYNEQFF. CDR3 nucleotide sequence: TGTGCCAGCAGCTTTAGCCCAGGGTTGTACAATGAGCAGTTCTTC.

In DNA form, the CDR3 reads TGCAGCGTAATCTCAGGGTCCGTAGCCAAAAACATTCAGTACTTC. Protein product: CSVISGSVAKNIQYF. The chain couples TRBV29-1 to TRBJ2-4; D perhaps matches TRBD1 (5 bases). The germline V gene encodes CDR1 SQVTM and CDR2 ANQGSEA. This CDR3 is built from 15 residues. Trimming removed 6 bases at V and 0 bases at J, with 15 bases between. The entire variable domain, with the rest obtained from reference TRBV29-1 and TRBJ2-4, is as follows: SAVISQKPSRDICQRGTSLTIQCQVDSQVTMMFWYRQQPGQSLTLIATANQGSEATYESGFVIDKFPISRPNLTFSTLTVSNMSPEDSSIYLCSVISGSVAKNIQYFGAGTRLSVL.

The chain is built from TRBV10-1 and TRBJ2-3, with a possible D match to TRBD1 (6 bases). Per germline, CDR1 WNHNN and CDR2 SYGVQD (reference sequence). V gave up 3 bases and J gave up 6 bases, with 13 bases separating them. CDR3 size: 14 residues. The CDR3 nucleotides are TGCGCCAGCAGTGACCTACAGGGCGGCGATACGCAGTATTTT. Translating gives CASSDLQGGDTQYF.

The chain couples TRBV7-2 to TRBJ1-1; tentative D call: TRBD1 (5 bases). Germline CDR1 is SGHTA and CDR2 is FQGNSA. The CDR3 has 11 amino acids. Trimming shortened V by 5 bases and J by 6 bases, and 7 bases separated the two germline ends. CDR3 amino acids: CASSKTAEAFF. CDR3 in DNA: TGTGCCAGCAGCAAGACAGCTGAAGCTTTCTTT.

This clone was observed once. This chain joins TRBV11-1 and TRBJ1-2; no clear D gene. V was pared by 5 bases and J by 5 bases, with 9 bases between. This CDR3 is built from 12 residues. Germline CDR1 is SGHAT and CDR2 is FQDESV (reference sequence). The CDR3 reads CASSHGIYGYTF. The CDR3 coding sequence is TGTGCCAGCAGCCACGGGATTTATGGCTACACCTTC.

About this clone itself: The junction differs from germline at one of its ends, possibly a read error. The gene calls are TRBV6-4 and TRBJ2-2; D is unclear. Germline V gene data show CDR1 as MRHNA and CDR2 as SNTAGT. The CDR3 extends over 8 amino acids. The CDR3 loop is CGAPGLFF. In DNA form, the CDR3 reads TGCGGTGCCCCCGGGCTGTTTTTT.

The CDR3 reads CASSVVGTGGTGELFF. The CDR3 DNA reads TGTGCCAGCAGCGTAGTCGGGACAGGGGGCACCGGGGAGCTGTTTTTT. This chain uses TRBV9 with TRBJ2-2, with TRBD1 matching over 11 bases. Germline CDR1 reads SGDLS; CDR2 reads YYNGEE. The V segment lost 0 bases and the J segment 4 bases; nucleotides outside the gene matches: 2. The CDR3 is 16 residues long.

The chain couples TRBV28 to TRBJ1-2; 7 nucleotides line up with TRBD1. This CDR3 is 19 amino acids long. The germline CDR1 and CDR2 sequences are MDHEN and SYDVKM. The junction had 20 bases not matched to a gene; V was cut back by 7 bases and J by 0 bases. This CDR3 is CASNLRDRDSSTSNYGYTF. In nucleotides, the CDR3 is TGTGCCAGCAACCTAAGGGACCGGGACAGCTCAACCTCTAACTATGGCTACACCTTC.

This clone was detected only a few times. This chain joins TRBV7-2 and TRBJ2-7; the D is unclear. CDR1 is SGHTA, CDR2 FQGNSA, per germline. V lost 5 bases and J 4 bases, leaving 9 bases between the germline ends. CDR3 length: 12 amino acids. DNA of the CDR3: TGTGCCAGCAGCCGATTCGAATACGAGCAGTACTTC. This encodes CASSRFEYEQYF.

J is TRBJ1-4 and V is TRBV5-1; TRBD1 might be the D (5 bases). This CDR3 region has 16 residues. Trimming removed 1 base at V and 4 bases at J, with 14 bases between. From germline, CDR1 is SGHRS and CDR2 YFSETQ. CDR3 region: CASSLSRVGDNEKLFF. The CDR3 nucleotides are TGCGCCAGCAGCTTGTCCAGGGTGGGGGATAATGAAAAACTGTTTTTT. The full variable domain, its missing parts supplied by reference TRBV5-1 and TRBJ1-4, is KAGVTQTPRYLIKTRGQQVTLSCSPISGHRSVSWYQQTPGQGLQFLFEYFSETQRNKGNFPGRFSGRQFSNSRSEMNVSTLELGDSALYLCASSLSRVGDNEKLFFGSGTQLSVL.

The CDR3 DNA sequence: TGTGCCACCAGCAGCCCTAGACAGGGCCTCTATGGCTACACCTTC. It is translated as CATSSPRQGLYGYTF. This chain links TRBV15 with TRBJ1-2; 7 bases agree with TRBD1. Losses at the gene ends were 3 bases for V and 4 bases for J; bases not matched to a gene: 8. Germline CDR1 LNHNV, CDR2 YYDKDF (reference sequence). The CDR3 is 15 residues long.

This chain connects TRBV28 to TRBJ1-5, with D uncertain. Per germline, CDR1 MDHEN and CDR2 SYDVKM. This CDR3 region has 12 residues. Trimming cost V 6 bases and J 5 bases, with 8 bases left between them. This CDR3 is CASSTRHQPQHF. The CDR3 DNA follows: TGTGCCAGCAGCACCAGGCATCAGCCCCAGCATTTT.

The rearrangement joins TRBV27 to TRBJ2-6; the D is unclear. This CDR3 comprises 15 residues. V lost 4 bases and J 0 bases, leaving 7 bases between the germline ends. In germline, CDR1 is MNHEY, CDR2 SMNVEV (reference sequence). As DNA, the CDR3 is TGTGCCAGCAGTTCACAGAGCTCTGGGGCCAACGTCCTGACTTTC. It translates to CASSSQSSGANVLTF.

V is TRBV11-2 and J is TRBJ1-4, with no clear D. The V and J ends lost 6 bases and 7 bases respectively, with 15 bases between them. The CDR3 covers 14 residues. The germline CDR1 and CDR2 sequences are SGHAT and FQNNGV. This chain's CDR3 is CASSPWGGSEKLFF. CDR3 sequence (DNA): TGTGCCAGCAGTCCCTGGGGTGGGAGTGAAAAACTGTTTTTT. The variable domain in full, completed from reference TRBV11-2 and TRBJ1-4, reads EAGVAQSPRYKIIEKRQSVAFWCNPISGHATLYWYQQILGQGPKLLIQFQNNGVVDDSQLPKDRFSAERLKGVDSTLKIQPAKLEDSAVYLCASSPWGGSEKLFFGSGTQLSVL.

The CDR3 bases are TGTGCCAGCAGTCCTCGACTAGCGGGGCCCTACGAGCAGTACTTC. It codes for CASSPRLAGPYEQYF. The V gene is TRBV27, the J gene TRBJ2-7; 11 nucleotides agree with TRBD2. Germline V gene sequence: CDR1 MNHEY, CDR2 SMNVEV (reference sequence). The CDR3 has 15 residues. The V segment lost 5 bases and the J segment 2 bases; nucleotides outside the gene matches: 5.

The chain couples TRBV18 to TRBJ1-6; D is ambiguous. V was clipped by 4 bases and J by 5 bases, with 12 bases between them. CDR1 is KGHSH, CDR2 LQKENI, per germline. This CDR3 is 15 amino acids long. The CDR3: CASSLPGGDNSPLHF. The CDR3 coding sequence is TGTGCCAGCTCACTGCCGGGAGGAGATAATTCACCCCTCCACTTT. The full variable domain, with the rest looked up from reference TRBV18 and TRBJ1-6, is NAGVMQNPRHLVRRRGQEARLRCSPMKGHSHVYWYRQLPEEGLKFMVYLQKENIIDESGMPKERFSAEFPKEGPSILRIQQVVRGDSAAYFCASSLPGGDNSPLHFGNGTRLTVT.

The chain is built from TRBV5-1 and TRBJ1-2; D is ambiguous. The CDR3 length is 16 residues. Trimming removed 3 bases from V and 1 base from J, with 16 bases in between. Germline CDR1 SGHRS, CDR2 YFSETQ. CDR3 nucleotide sequence: TGCGCCAGCAGCTCAAGCTACGCTGGGTTTAACTATGGCTACACCTTC. This translates into CASSSSYAGFNYGYTF. The full variable domain, completed using reference TRBV5-1 and TRBJ1-2, is KAGVTQTPRYLIKTRGQQVTLSCSPISGHRSVSWYQQTPGQGLQFLFEYFSETQRNKGNFPGRFSGRQFSNSRSEMNVSTLELGDSALYLCASSSSYAGFNYGYTFGSGTRLTVV.

The chain joins TRBV27 to TRBJ2-3; no firm D call. The CDR3 contains 13 residues. V shed 3 bases and J shed 2 bases, with 6 bases lying between them. CDR1 is MNHEY and CDR2 is SMNVEV in the germline V gene (reference sequence). CDR3 in amino acids: CASSFMNTDTQYF. For the CDR3, the DNA is TGTGCCAGCAGTTTCATGAACACAGATACGCAGTATTTT.

In this sample, this clone turned up once. This chain uses TRBV7-8 with TRBJ1-4, with 8 bases that match TRBD1. CDR1 is SGHVS, CDR2 FQNEAQ, per germline. CDR3 length: 15 amino acids. The ends lost 5 bases at V and 3 bases at J; junction bases unmatched: 5. The CDR3 sequence: CASSLGQAANEKLFF. CDR3 in DNA: TGTGCCAGCAGCCTGGGACAGGCCGCTAATGAAAAACTGTTTTTT.

V gene TRBV27 combines with J gene TRBJ2-1, with TRBD2 identical over 11 bases. V trimming: 6 bases; J trimming: 9 bases; junction bases outside the gene matches: 10. The CDR3 has 15 residues. Germline CDR1 and CDR2: MNHEY and SMNVEV (reference sequence). As DNA, the CDR3 is TGTGCCAGCAGATTCGTAGCGGGAGGGCCGGGTGAGCAGTTCTTC. Translation gives CASRFVAGGPGEQFF.

This clone turned up a few times. This rearrangement joins TRBV10-3 to TRBJ1-5; 8 bases map to TRBD1. This CDR3 is 15 amino acids long. J gave up 7 bases and V 2 bases, and 7 bases lay outside the gene matches. Germline V lookup: CDR1 ENHRY, CDR2 SYGVKD. The CDR3 sequence is CAISEGGDRRQPQHF. The CDR3 DNA reads as TGTGCCATCAGTGAGGGAGGGGACAGGAGGCAGCCCCAGCATTTT.

V gene TRBV19 combines with J gene TRBJ1-2, with D unclear. The CDR3 runs to 13 residues. Germline loops: CDR1 LNHDA, CDR2 SQIVND (reference sequence). V shed 6 bases and J shed 1 base, with 9 bases lying between them. The CDR3 bases are TGTGCCAGTAGCAAAGACATTAACTATGGCTACACCTTC. Amino acids: CASSKDINYGYTF.

The chain couples TRBV25-1 to TRBJ1-6; D remains ambiguous. Trimming shortened V by 5 bases and J by 5 bases, and 7 bases separated the two germline ends. Germline V CDR1 and CDR2: MGHDK, SYGVNS. The CDR3 is 13 residues long. The CDR3 protein is CASSPQDNSPLHF. The CDR3 nucleotides read TGTGCCAGCAGTCCTCAGGATAATTCACCCCTCCACTTT.

The V gene is TRBV7-3, the J gene TRBJ2-1; TRBD2 agrees at 7 bases. V was pared by 3 bases and J by 8 bases, with 7 bases of the junction left unmatched. The CDR3 runs to 14 residues. Germline V gene data show CDR1 as SGHTA and CDR2 as FQGTGA. The CDR3 sequence is CASSLSGGSYEQFF. DNA of the CDR3: TGTGCCAGCAGCTTGTCGGGAGGTTCGTATGAGCAGTTCTTC.

This chain uses TRBV4-3 with TRBJ1-3; D is possibly TRBD1 (6 bases). Trimming removed 0 bases at V and 0 bases at J, with 12 bases between. Germline V gene data show CDR1 as LGHNA and CDR2 as YSLEER. The CDR3 is 17 amino acids. The CDR3 protein is CASSQDRGGNSGNTIYF. CDR3 in DNA: TGCGCCAGCAGCCAAGACAGGGGCGGGAACTCTGGAAACACCATATATTTT.

The V gene is TRBV6-6, the J gene TRBJ2-1; D is ambiguous. The germline V gene has CDR1 MNHNY and CDR2 SVGAGI (reference sequence). The CDR3 loop spans 13 amino acids. V dropped 0 bases and J dropped 7 bases, with 7 bases sitting between them. For the CDR3, the DNA is TGTGCCAGCAGTTACTCTCCAGGAAATGAGCAGTTCTTC. It encodes CASSYSPGNEQFF.

The chain couples TRBV23-1 to TRBJ2-3; D unclear. TRBV23-1 is an ORF for which the function is uncertain. The CDR3 consists of 11 residues. V lost 7 bases and J 8 bases, leaving 10 bases between the germline ends. The CDR3 nucleotides read TGCGCCAGCACCGTCCGGGCTACGCAGTATTTT. Encoded protein: CASTVRATQYF.

This chain joins TRBV19 and TRBJ2-1, with TRBD1 matching over 10 bases. Germline CDR1 is LNHDA and CDR2 is SQIVND (reference sequence). V shed 3 bases, J shed 7 bases, and the junction held 6 bases outside the gene matches. The CDR3 consists of 15 residues. The CDR3 protein is CASSIWTGGRNEQFF. The CDR3 DNA is TGTGCCAGTAGTATCTGGACAGGGGGGAGGAATGAGCAGTTCTTC.

This clone showed up just a few times. The V gene is TRBV14, the J gene TRBJ2-6; tentatively, D is TRBD2 (5 bases). CDR3 size: 13 residues. Between the trimmed V and J ends, which lost 6 bases and 4 bases, there was a span of 7 bases. The germline V gene has CDR1 SGHDN and CDR2 FVKESK. CDR3 in DNA: TGTGCCAGCAGTCTAGCAGGGGCCAACGTCCTGACTTTC. Protein sequence: CASSLAGANVLTF.

V and J are TRBV6-5 and TRBJ2-3, with D tentatively TRBD2 (5 bases). The CDR3 has 14 amino acids. The germline CDR1 and CDR2 sequences are MNHEY and SVGAGI. Between the trimmed V and J ends, which lost 2 bases and 3 bases, there was a span of 9 bases. The CDR3 here is CASSYDGNTDTQYF. In nucleotides, the CDR3 is TGTGCCAGCAGTTACGACGGGAATACAGATACGCAGTATTTT.

The chain links TRBV9 to TRBJ2-3; a possible D gene is TRBD2 (6 bases). Trimming took 4 bases from V and 4 from J, leaving 16 bases between them. Germline CDR1 and CDR2: SGDLS and YYNGEE. The CDR3 runs to 15 residues. In nucleotides, the CDR3 is TGTGCCAGCAGCACAGAGGAGGGCATCGCAGATACGCAGTATTTT. Amino acids: CASSTEEGIADTQYF. Together with reference TRBV9 and TRBJ2-3, the CDR3 gives the full variable domain: DSGVTQTPKHLITATGQRVTLRCSPRSGDLSVYWYQQSLDQGLQFLIQYYNGEERAKGNILERFSAQQFPDLHSELNLSSLELGDSALYFCASSTEEGIADTQYFGPGTRLTVL.